Below are 32 T cell receptor beta chains sequenced from a single sample in a study of blood T cell repertoires in COVID-19 (TCRdb year 2020). The receptor library was made with the immunoSEQ multiplex PCR assay. TCRdb stores this immuneACCESS table with in-frame sequences only. Part of the clones is absent; in the studies checked, under half of the shortfall reflects unresolved V genes, and no reason is known for the rest. The sample table shows over 250,000 clones, and about four fifths are seen once. The ten largest clones add up to more than 1.1% of the sample. The source material was peripheral blood. The source of these receptors is a human donor with COVID-19, enrolled during active disease. The donor label of this sample is uncertain.

As to this clone: Other DNA sequences in this specimen translate into the identical CDR3. The chain links TRBV5-6 to TRBJ1-1; D is perhaps TRBD1 (6 bases). CDR1 is SGHDT and CDR2 is YYEEEE in the germline V gene. CDR3 length equals 14 residues. Trimming cost V 5 bases and J 0 bases, with 11 bases left between them. The CDR3 sequence: CASSPDRLNTEAFF. As DNA, the CDR3 is TGTGCCAGCAGTCCCGACAGGTTGAACACTGAAGCTTTCTTT.

The chain has TRBV11-2 and TRBJ1-3; unclear D gene. Trimming removed 6 bases from V and 7 bases from J, with 10 bases in between. The CDR3 runs 12 residues. Germline CDR1 is SGHAT and CDR2 is FQNNGV. This chain's CDR3 is CASRMWENTIYF. The DNA of the CDR3 is TGTGCCAGCAGAATGTGGGAGAACACCATATATTTT.

Concerning this clone: Distinct nucleotide sequences in the sample also encode this CDR3. The chain carries TRBV19 and TRBJ2-1; 7 positions agree with TRBD2. The CDR3 has 14 amino acids. CDR1 LNHDA and CDR2 SQIVND come from the germline V gene (reference sequence). Trimming cost V 4 bases and J 3 bases; bases outside gene matches: 3. The CDR3 is CASSRASGYNEQFF. The CDR3 nucleotides read TGTGCCAGTAGTAGGGCTAGCGGCTACAATGAGCAGTTCTTC. The whole variable domain, filled in from reference TRBV19 and TRBJ2-1, reads DGGITQSPKYLFRKEGQNVTLSCEQNLNHDAMYWYRQDPGQGLRLIYYSQIVNDFQKGDIAEGYSVSREKKESFPLTVTSAQKNPTAFYLCASSRASGYNEQFFGPGTRLTVL.

This chain connects TRBV5-1 to TRBJ1-5; no firm D call. Per germline, CDR1 SGHRS and CDR2 YFSETQ. The V gene lost 1 base and the J gene lost 7 bases, with 9 bases spanning the gap. This CDR3 is built from 13 residues. CDR3 residues: CASSLTGIQPQHF. The CDR3 DNA is TGCGCCAGCAGCTTGACGGGGATCCAGCCCCAGCATTTT.

The chain couples TRBV6-1 to TRBJ1-5, with a tentative D call TRBD1 (5 bases). The germline gives CDR1 MNHNS, CDR2 SASEGT. The CDR3 runs to 15 residues. V lost 2 bases and J lost 7, with 15 bases in between. The CDR3, as DNA: TGTGCCAGCAGTGAATATACCGGGCAGGGACAGCCCCAGCATTTT. Residues: CASSEYTGQGQPQHF.

This clone was counted a single time. The V call is TRBV18, the J call TRBJ1-1, with a weak D call TRBD1 (5 bases). CDR1 is KGHSH and CDR2 is LQKENI in the germline V gene. This CDR3 has 16 residues. The V and J ends lost 5 bases and 3 bases respectively, with 19 bases between them. The CDR3 region has the DNA TGTGCCAGCTCAGATCCGGGACTTTCCCGGGACACTGAAGCTTTCTTT. It yields the protein CASSDPGLSRDTEAFF.

J is TRBJ1-1 and V is TRBV19; no reliable D call. The ends were cut back, 4 bases at V and 6 bases at J, with 12 bases in the middle. This CDR3 spans 13 amino acids. Germline values: CDR1 LNHDA, CDR2 SQIVND (reference sequence). The DNA of the CDR3 is TGTGCCAGTAGTACCTATCGAGGCTCTGAAGCTTTCTTT. Its protein product is CASSTYRGSEAFF.

CDR3 DNA sequence: TGTGCCAGCAGCCAGAGACTAGCGGGCACAGATACGCAGTATTTT. Translation gives CASSQRLAGTDTQYF. The J gene is TRBJ2-3, the V gene TRBV28; the match to TRBD2 covers 9 bases. The length of the CDR3 is 15 residues. The germline gives CDR1 MDHEN, CDR2 SYDVKM. J was trimmed by 1 base and V by 6 bases; bases with no gene match: 5.

V is TRBV19 and J is TRBJ2-1; a weak D match, TRBD1 (6 bases). CDR3 length equals 16 residues. Deletions cut 5 bases from V and 2 bases from J, with 16 bases between. The V gene's germline CDR1 is LNHDA and CDR2 SQIVND (reference sequence). The CDR3 region is CASSPFLRDTYNEQFF. CDR3 nucleotide sequence: TGTGCCAGTAGTCCTTTCCTTCGGGACACCTACAATGAGCAGTTCTTC.

This chain joins TRBV27 and TRBJ2-3, with 12 bases that match TRBD2. Germline V gene sequence: CDR1 MNHEY, CDR2 SMNVEV (reference sequence). J was trimmed by 3 bases and V by 3 bases; bases with no gene match: 25. The CDR3 is made up of 23 amino acids. CDR3 sequence: CASSFRGSAIETSGSVVTDTQYF. The CDR3 DNA is TGTGCCAGCAGTTTCCGGGGATCGGCCATAGAGACTAGCGGGAGCGTGGTTACAGATACGCAGTATTTT.

This clone is a singleton in its sample. The chain uses TRBV12-5 and TRBJ2-5, with D perhaps matching TRBD1 (5 bases). Trimming took 6 bases from V and 4 from J, leaving 12 bases between them. The length of the CDR3 is 13 residues. Germline CDR1 LGHNT, CDR2 FRNRAP. The CDR3 reads CASGYRLGETQYF. Written as DNA, the CDR3 is TGTGCTAGTGGCTACAGGCTGGGAGAGACCCAGTACTTC.

V usage is TRBV6-2 or TRBV6-3 and J usage is TRBJ2-1, with no clear D. The CDR3 covers 16 residues. Looked up from germline, CDR1 is MNHEY and CDR2 is SVGEGT. The germline V and J ends were trimmed by 4 bases and 4 bases, with 17 bases remaining between them. The CDR3 nucleotides are TGTGCCAGCAGTTTTCCCCCTAACCGAGCATACAATGAGCAGTTCTTC. This encodes CASSFPPNRAYNEQFF.

V and J are TRBV10-1 and TRBJ1-1, with D perhaps matching TRBD1 (5 bases). Germline CDR1 WNHNN, CDR2 SYGVQD (reference sequence). The CDR3 sequence is 21 residues long. The V gene lost 9 bases and the J gene lost 3 bases, with 38 bases spanning the gap. The CDR3 protein is CASSLPGSLSLGNPLYTEAFF. The CDR3 DNA is TGCGCCAGTTCCCTCCCAGGGTCCCTCAGCCTGGGGAACCCACTATACACTGAAGCTTTCTTT.

The V call is TRBV12-3 or TRBV12-4, the J call TRBJ1-1; D remains ambiguous. The CDR3 covers 12 residues. V lost 6 bases to trimming and J lost 0 bases, with 5 bases between them. CDR3 in amino acids: CASREMNTEAFF. In nucleotides, the CDR3 is TGTGCCAGCAGGGAGATGAACACTGAAGCTTTCTTT.

The rearrangement joins TRBV14 to TRBJ2-7; a possible D gene is TRBD2 (5 bases). This CDR3 is built from 17 residues. Trimming pared 0 bases from V and 0 bases from J, leaving 15 bases between. Germline-derived CDR1 and CDR2 are SGHDN and FVKESK. The CDR3 nucleotides are TGTGCCAGCAGCCAAGATATAGGACGGGAACCCTCCTACGAGCAGTACTTC. Amino acids: CASSQDIGREPSYEQYF.

CDR3 nucleotides: TGTGCCAGCACCCTGGGGACTAGCGGGAGAGGCGAGCAGTACTTC. Protein sequence: CASTLGTSGRGEQYF. The chain employs TRBV27 and TRBJ2-7; 14 positions match TRBD2. The germline V gene has CDR1 MNHEY and CDR2 SMNVEV (reference sequence). This CDR3 region has 15 residues. The V gene end was trimmed by 7 bases and the J gene end by 6 bases; junction bases not matched to a gene: 8.

V gene TRBV4-3 combines with J gene TRBJ2-1; D is ambiguous. The CDR3 is made up of 13 amino acids. V lost 0 bases, J lost 9 bases, and 9 bases lay in between. Germline V gives CDR1 LGHNA, CDR2 YSLEER. CDR3 loop: CASSQDLGGEQFF. DNA for the CDR3: TGCGCCAGCAGCCAAGATCTCGGTGGTGAGCAGTTCTTC.

This chain connects TRBV10-3 to TRBJ2-1, with TRBD2 matching over 10 bases. This CDR3 contains 17 residues. Unmatched junction bases numbered 4, after V lost 2 bases and J lost 0 bases. The V gene's germline CDR1 is ENHRY and CDR2 SYGVKD. The CDR3, as DNA: TGTGCCATCAGTGAGGGACTAGCGGTTAGCTCCTACAATGAGCAGTTCTTC. It specifies CAISEGLAVSSYNEQFF.

The genes are TRBV5-4 and TRBJ2-7, with 10 bases lining up with TRBD2. V was clipped by 5 bases and J by 4 bases; unmatched bases: 9. From germline, CDR1 is SGHNT and CDR2 YYREEE (reference sequence). There are 15 residues in the CDR3. The CDR3 sequence is CASSDGLAELYEQYF. As DNA, the CDR3 is TGTGCCAGCAGTGACGGACTAGCGGAGTTATACGAGCAGTACTTC.

CDR3 loop: CASTPSGRANEQFF. The CDR3 coding sequence is TGTGCCAGCACCCCAAGCGGGAGGGCCAATGAGCAGTTCTTC. V gene TRBV6-2 or TRBV6-3 combines with J gene TRBJ2-1, with 10 bases fitting TRBD2. The V gene end was trimmed by 7 bases and the J gene end by 6 bases; junction bases not matched to a gene: 6. Germline lookup yields CDR1 MNHEY and CDR2 SVGEGT. The CDR3 loop spans 14 amino acids.

The V gene is TRBV11-3, the J gene TRBJ2-3; 10 bases are a match to TRBD2. Germline CDR1 is SGHNT and CDR2 is YENEEA. The ends lost 0 bases at V and 2 bases at J; junction bases unmatched: 5. There are 17 residues in the CDR3. The DNA of the CDR3 is TGTGCCAGCAGCTTAGATGGGAGCGGGAGGGCCACAGATACGCAGTATTTT. Its translation: CASSLDGSGRATDTQYF.

This chain uses TRBV27 with TRBJ2-5; 7 bases are a match to TRBD1. The CDR3 is 13 residues long. Trimming removed 0 bases from V and 6 bases from J; junction bases left unmatched: 1. Germline assignment: CDR1 MNHEY and CDR2 SMNVEV (reference sequence). CDR3 bases: TGTGCCAGCAGTTTATCACAGGGGCAGACCCAGTACTTC. It encodes CASSLSQGQTQYF.

This clone was detected once. This chain connects TRBV27 to TRBJ1-4; TRBD1 might be the D (6 bases). V lost 1 base and J lost 0, with 18 bases in between. The germline CDR1 and CDR2 sequences are MNHEY and SMNVEV (reference sequence). The CDR3 is made up of 19 amino acids. CDR3 bases: TGTGCCAGCAGTTTATTCCCCGCCCGGACAGTCGCAACTAATGAAAAACTGTTTTTT. Translation gives CASSLFPARTVATNEKLFF.

The J gene is TRBJ1-2, the V gene TRBV5-5; 7 nucleotides agree with TRBD1. The CDR3 is made up of 14 amino acids. The germline V gene encodes CDR1 SGHKS and CDR2 YYEKEE (reference sequence). V was clipped by 4 bases and J by 2 bases; unmatched bases: 5. The CDR3 region is CASSPEGQNYGYTF. CDR3 in DNA: TGTGCCAGCAGCCCTGAGGGACAGAACTATGGCTACACCTTC.

This clone was counted a single time. The chain carries TRBV7-9 and TRBJ1-5; D unclear. In germline, CDR1 is SEHNR, CDR2 FQNEAQ (reference sequence). V was shortened by 5 bases and J by 9 bases, with 11 bases between the two germline ends. CDR3 length: 12 residues. CDR3 coding DNA: TGTGCCAGCAGCCCCGCGGGCTTGCCCCAGCATTTT. Translating gives CASSPAGLPQHF. Full variable domain (outside the CDR3, taken from reference TRBV7-9 and TRBJ1-5): DTGVSQNPRHKITKRGQNVTFRCDPISEHNRLYWYRQTLGQGPEFLTYFQNEAQLEKSRLLSDRFSAERPKGSFSTLEIQRTEQGDSAMYLCASSPAGLPQHFGDGTRLSIL.

This clone was recorded a few times. This sample includes further DNA sequences coding for the same CDR3. This chain joins TRBV2 and TRBJ2-7; no reliable D call. V shed 1 base and J shed 3 bases, with 4 bases lying between them. Germline V gene lookup returns CDR1 SNHLY and CDR2 FYNNEI. CDR3 length: 12 amino acids. The CDR3 coding sequence is TGTGCCAGCAGTGAAGGAGTCTACGAGCAGTACTTC. The encoded protein is CASSEGVYEQYF.

The J gene is TRBJ2-7, the V gene TRBV5-1; 7 positions agree with TRBD1. Germline-derived CDR1 and CDR2 are SGHRS and YFSETQ. V shed 2 bases, J shed 3 bases, and the junction held 8 bases outside the gene matches. This CDR3 contains 15 residues. The CDR3: CASSFETGFIYEQYF. In DNA, the CDR3 is TGCGCCAGCAGCTTTGAGACAGGGTTCATCTACGAGCAGTACTTC. Looking up the rest from reference TRBV5-1 and TRBJ2-7 gives the full variable domain: KAGVTQTPRYLIKTRGQQVTLSCSPISGHRSVSWYQQTPGQGLQFLFEYFSETQRNKGNFPGRFSGRQFSNSRSEMNVSTLELGDSALYLCASSFETGFIYEQYFGPGTRLTVT.

This sequence joins TRBV11-3 and TRBJ2-3; D gene unclear. The germline gives CDR1 SGHNT, CDR2 YENEEA. Deletions cut 5 bases from V and 1 base from J, with 10 bases between. The CDR3 runs 14 residues. CDR3 in DNA: TGTGCCAGCAGCCTGTCCCGCGGCACAGATACGCAGTATTTT. This gives the protein CASSLSRGTDTQYF.

The CDR3 DNA reads TGTGCCTGGAGTGCAGGGTTTAACTATGGCTACACCTTC. Its translation is CAWSAGFNYGYTF. This sequence joins TRBV30 and TRBJ1-2; TRBD1 is a possible D gene (5 bases). With 1 base removed from V and 1 base from J, the gap between germline ends came to 7 bases. This CDR3 spans 13 amino acids. In germline, CDR1 is GTSNPN, CDR2 SVGIG (reference sequence).

The genes are TRBV30 and TRBJ1-2; 7 nucleotides agree with TRBD1. This CDR3 is built from 14 residues. The V gene end was trimmed by 4 bases and the J gene end by 5 bases; junction bases not matched to a gene: 10. Looked up from germline, CDR1 is GTSNPN and CDR2 is SVGIG (reference sequence). CDR3 nucleotides: TGTGCCTGGACTTCGACAGGGAGAAGTTATGGCTACACCTTC. Protein: CAWTSTGRSYGYTF.

The chain couples TRBV5-8 to TRBJ2-7; 10 nucleotides agree with TRBD1. Trimming took 6 bases from V and 7 from J; bases not matched to a gene: 25. This CDR3 is built from 19 residues. Germline V gene sequence: CDR1 SGHTS, CDR2 YDEGEE. In DNA, the CDR3 is TGTGCCAGCAACTACCTCTTCGGCCCCACCCCGGGACAGGGGCGGGAGCAGTACTTC. The encoded protein is CASNYLFGPTPGQGREQYF. The whole variable domain, remainder taken from reference TRBV5-8 and TRBJ2-7, is EAGVTQSPTHLIKTRGQQATLRCSPISGHTSVYWYQQALGLGLQFLLWYDEGEERNRGNFPPRFSGRQFPNYSSELNVNALELEDSALYLCASNYLFGPTPGQGREQYFGPGTRLTVT.

The rearrangement uses TRBV28 and TRBJ1-4; TRBD1 aligns across 10 bases. Germline V gene sequence: CDR1 MDHEN, CDR2 SYDVKM. The CDR3 is 15 residues long. V trimming: 5 bases; J trimming: 8 bases; junction bases outside the gene matches: 8. The CDR3 nucleotides read TGTGCCAGCAGTACCGGGACAGGGGCAGGGGAAAAACTGTTTTTT. As protein: CASSTGTGAGEKLFF.